This T cell receptor beta chain was obtained from a study of blood T cells in healthy people across ages (dated by TCRdb to about 2015). For the wider study: In model experiments, template switching captured roughly one uniquely barcoded TCR beta cDNA molecule for every two T cells. To avoid experimental bias, donors of different ages were spread randomly across the sequencing lanes. Donors were grouped into four age groups: young (average roughly 16 years), middle-aged (39), aged (62) and long-lived (over 80). Two additional independent replicas of 1 million unique cDNA reads from the same blood draw were analyzed for two donors (one aged 18 to 30 and one aged 80 or older). To track age-related changes in TCR beta repertoire diversity, the study relied on deep sequencing normalized with unique cDNA molecular identifiers.

Library preparation used 5' RACE. Sequencing relied on an Illumina HiSeq 2500. The second PCR ran for roughly 7 to 11 cycles and used a J-beta primer mix along with a sample-barcoded 5' primer. A template-switch 5' adaptor carrying 12 random nucleotides introduced a unique molecular identifier onto each TCR beta cDNA molecule. At least 2.5 million CDR3-containing paired-end reads were obtained from each sample. First-strand cDNA was synthesized from all RNA with the Mint cDNA synthesis kit, primed by a TRBC-specific oligonucleotide. Following uracil-DNA glycosylase treatment, a first 18-cycle PCR with universal primers M1SS and BC2_uni_R was performed on all cDNA. The source study handled its data this way. Each sample was normalized by randomly selecting 1 million high-quality reads, each carrying a distinct molecular identifier. Instead of being binned into consensus sequences, reads with shared molecular identifiers were discarded. MiTCR, set to a Q25 quality threshold and the strictest error-elimination algorithm, was used for CDR3 identification, clonotype clustering and error correction. Lower-bound total TCR beta diversity was estimated with a nonparametric unseen species model using Euler transformation. The raw public data were reprocessed by TCRdb itself: fastp quality trimming at Q25, MiXCR clonotype calling, in-frame beta chains only. Each CDR3 protein gets just one entry, which takes the most common genes and DNA from the rows behind it. TCRdb, rather than the study authors, made the V and J calls. This sample has just under 750,000 distinct CDR3 sequences in its table, and approximately 22% of those were observed once. Around a fifth of the sample is taken by the ten largest.

General conclusions and limits of the study: Compared with the aged group, more naive CD4+ T cells, fewer expanded clones and increased TCR diversity were shown by the long-lived group, suggesting age selection. As age increased, observed TCR beta diversity per million T cells dropped in a roughly linear way, and a significant reduction was already evident by age 40. Estimates of total diversity from one million sequenced T cells were regarded as lower bounds and underestimates. The CMV infection status of donors was not known, potentially confounding age-related changes in expanded clonotypes. The percentage of naive T cells measured by flow cytometry correlated strongly with observed TCR beta diversity. Conclusive comparison of naive and antigen-experienced compartments was prevented by the profiling of bulk unsorted PBMCs.

Comment on this clonotype: It has no known antigen specificity. No much larger clone exists at a distance of one base, and base qualities are not known.

The donors were roughly 39 Caucasian individuals from Russia, aged roughly 6 to 100 years, who were systemically healthy. Each donor gave 8 to 10 milliliters of peripheral blood, drawn into EDTA-treated Vacutainer tubes. Ficoll-Paque density-gradient centrifugation was used to isolate PBMCs, with at least 6.5 million per sample. Total RNA was extracted from PBMCs with Trizol reagent, with at least 5.5 micrograms obtained per sample. For every donor, flow cytometry on a PBMC aliquot measured the percentage of naive CD45RAhigh/CD27high T cells. This receptor was identified in a man between 65 and 85 years old in good health. Sequencing input: blood.

CDR3 loop: CASSGGQGASNIQYF. The DNA sequence is as follows: TGTGCCAGTAGTGGGGGACAGGGGGCGAGTAACATTCAGTACTTC. The receptor chain draws on TRBV19 and TRBJ2-4; 12 bases in between match TRBD1. From V the trimming removes 5 bases and from J it removes 7 bases, while the gene matches leave 6 bases of the junction unaccounted for. CDR3 length: 15 amino acids, cysteine to phenylalanine. This entry keeps only the CDR3 DNA: 45 bases, framed from base 1. According to the germline V gene (reference sequence), CDR1 reads LNHDA and CDR2 reads SQIVND.